Listed here is a single T cell receptor (beta chain). These data are taken from a study of blood T cell repertoires in COVID-19. Sequencing used immunoSEQ multiplex PCR; TCRdb keeps in-frame clones, though not all of them. The data contain roughly 200,000 clones, 80% to 90% of them seen just once; the ten biggest clones take up around 9.9%. Deletions cut 6 bases from V and 5 bases from J, with 7 bases between. CDR1 and CDR2 from the germline V gene are DFQATT and SNEGSKA (reference sequence). The CDR3 extends over 10 amino acids. The sequencing sample was made of peripheral blood. The genes are TRBV20-1 and TRBJ2-5; D unclear. The TCR originated in a human donor with active or convalescent COVID-19. The donor label of this sample is uncertain. CDR3 in DNA: TGCAGTGCCACAGCCGAGACCCAGTACTTC. Protein sequence: CSATAETQYF.